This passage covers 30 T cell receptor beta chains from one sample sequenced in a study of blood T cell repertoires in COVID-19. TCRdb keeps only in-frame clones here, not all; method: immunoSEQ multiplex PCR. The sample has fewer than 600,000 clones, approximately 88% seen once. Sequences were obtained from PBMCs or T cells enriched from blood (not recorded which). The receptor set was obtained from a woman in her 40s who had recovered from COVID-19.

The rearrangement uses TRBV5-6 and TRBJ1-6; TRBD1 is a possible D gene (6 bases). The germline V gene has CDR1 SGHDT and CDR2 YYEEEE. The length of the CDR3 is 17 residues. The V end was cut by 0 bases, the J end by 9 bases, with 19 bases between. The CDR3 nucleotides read TGTGCCAGCAGCTTGGTGGGGTTCGAGGGAGGGGGTTCACCCCTCCACTTT. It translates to CASSLVGFEGGGSPLHF.

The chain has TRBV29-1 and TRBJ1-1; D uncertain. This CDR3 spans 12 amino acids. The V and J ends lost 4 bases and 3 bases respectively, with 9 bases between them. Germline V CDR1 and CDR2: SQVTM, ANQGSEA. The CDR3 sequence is CSVVGSHTEAFF. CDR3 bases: TGCAGCGTTGTAGGGAGTCACACTGAAGCTTTCTTT.

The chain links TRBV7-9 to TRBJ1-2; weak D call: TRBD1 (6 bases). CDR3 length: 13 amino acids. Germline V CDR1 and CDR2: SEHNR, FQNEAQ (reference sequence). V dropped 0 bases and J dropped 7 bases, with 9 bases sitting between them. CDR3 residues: CASSLALTGGYTF. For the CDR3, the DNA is TGTGCCAGCAGCTTAGCCTTGACAGGTGGCTACACCTTC.

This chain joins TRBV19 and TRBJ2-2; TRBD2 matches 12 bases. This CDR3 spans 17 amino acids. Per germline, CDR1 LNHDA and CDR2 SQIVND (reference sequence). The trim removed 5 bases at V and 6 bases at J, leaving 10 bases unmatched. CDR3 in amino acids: CASSPSLAGGPAGELFF. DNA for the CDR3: TGTGCCAGTAGTCCTAGCCTAGCGGGAGGGCCAGCCGGGGAGCTGTTTTTT.

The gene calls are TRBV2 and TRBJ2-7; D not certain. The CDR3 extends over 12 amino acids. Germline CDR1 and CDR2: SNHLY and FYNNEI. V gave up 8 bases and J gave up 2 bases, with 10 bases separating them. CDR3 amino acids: CASCPFTYEQYF. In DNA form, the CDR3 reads TGTGCCAGCTGTCCTTTTACCTACGAGCAGTACTTC.

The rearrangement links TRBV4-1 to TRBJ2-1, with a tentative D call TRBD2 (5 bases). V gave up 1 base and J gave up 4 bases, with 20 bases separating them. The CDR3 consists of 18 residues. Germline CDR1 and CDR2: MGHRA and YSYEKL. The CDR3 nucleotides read TGCGCCAGCAGCCAAGTTGTGCGGGCATGGGGTCCGTACAATGAGCAGTTCTTC. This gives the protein CASSQVVRAWGPYNEQFF.

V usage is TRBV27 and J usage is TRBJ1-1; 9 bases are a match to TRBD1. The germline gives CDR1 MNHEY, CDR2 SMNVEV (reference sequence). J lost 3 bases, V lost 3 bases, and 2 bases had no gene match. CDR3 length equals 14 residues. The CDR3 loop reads CASSFWTGDTEAFF. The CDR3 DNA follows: TGTGCCAGCAGTTTTTGGACAGGGGACACTGAAGCTTTCTTT.

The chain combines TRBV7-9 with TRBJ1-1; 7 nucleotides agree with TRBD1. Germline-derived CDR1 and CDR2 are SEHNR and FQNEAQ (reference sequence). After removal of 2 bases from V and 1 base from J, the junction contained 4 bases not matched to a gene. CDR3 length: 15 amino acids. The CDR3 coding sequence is TGTGCCAGCAGCTTATCCAACAGGGGGAACACTGAAGCTTTCTTT. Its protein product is CASSLSNRGNTEAFF.

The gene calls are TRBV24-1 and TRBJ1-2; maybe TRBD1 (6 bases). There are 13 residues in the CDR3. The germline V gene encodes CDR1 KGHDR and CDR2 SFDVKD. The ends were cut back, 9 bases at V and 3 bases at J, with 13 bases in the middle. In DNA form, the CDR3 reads TGTGCCACCTCGGCAAACAGGGACTATGGCTACACCTTC. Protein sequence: CATSANRDYGYTF.

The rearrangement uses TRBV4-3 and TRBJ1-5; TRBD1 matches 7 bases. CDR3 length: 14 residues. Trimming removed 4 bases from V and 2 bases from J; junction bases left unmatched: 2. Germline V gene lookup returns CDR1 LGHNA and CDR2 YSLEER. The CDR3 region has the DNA TGCGCCAGCAGCCCCGACAGGGGCAATCAGCCCCAGCATTTT. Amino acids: CASSPDRGNQPQHF.

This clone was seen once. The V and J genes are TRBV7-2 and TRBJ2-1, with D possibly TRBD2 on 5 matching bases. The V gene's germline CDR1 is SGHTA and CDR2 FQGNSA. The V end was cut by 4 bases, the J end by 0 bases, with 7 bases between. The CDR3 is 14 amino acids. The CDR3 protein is CASSSSSSYNEQFF. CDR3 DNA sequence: TGTGCCAGCAGCTCTAGCAGCTCCTACAATGAGCAGTTCTTC.

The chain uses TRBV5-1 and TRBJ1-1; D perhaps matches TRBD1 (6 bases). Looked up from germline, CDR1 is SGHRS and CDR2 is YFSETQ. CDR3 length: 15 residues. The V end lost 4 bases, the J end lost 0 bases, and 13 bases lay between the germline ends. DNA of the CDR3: TGCGCCAGCAGCCCAAACAGGGCTTTGAACACTGAAGCTTTCTTT. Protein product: CASSPNRALNTEAFF.

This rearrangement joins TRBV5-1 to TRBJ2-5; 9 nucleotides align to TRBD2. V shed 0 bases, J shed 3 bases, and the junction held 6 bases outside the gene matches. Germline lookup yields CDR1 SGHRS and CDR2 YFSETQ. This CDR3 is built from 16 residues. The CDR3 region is CASSLVVASGKETQYF. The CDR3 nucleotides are TGCGCCAGCAGCTTGGTGGTGGCTAGCGGGAAAGAGACCCAGTACTTC. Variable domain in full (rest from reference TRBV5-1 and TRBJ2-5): KAGVTQTPRYLIKTRGQQVTLSCSPISGHRSVSWYQQTPGQGLQFLFEYFSETQRNKGNFPGRFSGRQFSNSRSEMNVSTLELGDSALYLCASSLVVASGKETQYFGPGTRLLVL.

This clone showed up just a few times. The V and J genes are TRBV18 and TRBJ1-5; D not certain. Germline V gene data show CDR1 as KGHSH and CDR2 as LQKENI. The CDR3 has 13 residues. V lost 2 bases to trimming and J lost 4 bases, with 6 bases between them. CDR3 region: CASSPTGNQPQHF. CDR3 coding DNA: TGTGCCAGCTCACCAACGGGGAATCAGCCCCAGCATTTT.

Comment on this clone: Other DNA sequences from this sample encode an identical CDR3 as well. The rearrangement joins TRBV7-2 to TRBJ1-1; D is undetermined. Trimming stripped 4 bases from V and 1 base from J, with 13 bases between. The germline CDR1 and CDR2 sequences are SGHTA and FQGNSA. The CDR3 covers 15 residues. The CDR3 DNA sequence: TGTGCCAGCAGCTCTAGGACGGGGAAGAACACTGAAGCTTTCTTT. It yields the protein CASSSRTGKNTEAFF.

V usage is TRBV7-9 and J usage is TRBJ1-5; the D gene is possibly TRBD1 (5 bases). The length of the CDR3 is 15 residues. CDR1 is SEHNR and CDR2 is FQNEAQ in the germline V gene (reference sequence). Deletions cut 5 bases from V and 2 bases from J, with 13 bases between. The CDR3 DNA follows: TGTGCCAGCAGCCAGGGCGGGGGGGGCAATCAGCCCCAGCATTTT. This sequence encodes CASSQGGGGNQPQHF. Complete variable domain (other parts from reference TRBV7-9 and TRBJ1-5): DTGVSQNPRHKITKRGQNVTFRCDPISEHNRLYWYRQTLGQGPEFLTYFQNEAQLEKSRLLSDRFSAERPKGSFSTLEIQRTEQGDSAMYLCASSQGGGGNQPQHFGDGTRLSIL.

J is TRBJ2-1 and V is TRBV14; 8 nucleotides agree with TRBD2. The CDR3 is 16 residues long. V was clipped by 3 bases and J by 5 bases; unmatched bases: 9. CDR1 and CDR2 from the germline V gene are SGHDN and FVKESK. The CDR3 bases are TGTGCCAGCAGCCACGGGAGGGGGAGATGGAACAATGAGCAGTTCTTC. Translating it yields CASSHGRGRWNNEQFF.

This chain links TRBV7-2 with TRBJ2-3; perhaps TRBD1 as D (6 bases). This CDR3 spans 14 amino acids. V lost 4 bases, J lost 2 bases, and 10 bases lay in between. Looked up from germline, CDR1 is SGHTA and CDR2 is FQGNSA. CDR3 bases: TGTGCCAGCAGCTCCGACAGGATCACAGATACGCAGTATTTT. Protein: CASSSDRITDTQYF.

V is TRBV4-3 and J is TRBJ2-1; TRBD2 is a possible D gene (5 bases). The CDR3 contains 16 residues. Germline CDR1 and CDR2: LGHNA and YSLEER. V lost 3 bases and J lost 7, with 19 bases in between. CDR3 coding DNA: TGCGCCAGCAGCCACCGATCACTAGTACGAGTGAATGAGCAGTTCTTC. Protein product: CASSHRSLVRVNEQFF.

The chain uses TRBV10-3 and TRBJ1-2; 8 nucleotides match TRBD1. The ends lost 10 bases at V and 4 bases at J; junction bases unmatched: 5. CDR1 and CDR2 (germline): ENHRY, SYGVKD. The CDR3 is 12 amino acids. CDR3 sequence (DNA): TGTGCCACGATCGACAGGGGCTATGGCTACACCTTC. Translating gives CATIDRGYGYTF.

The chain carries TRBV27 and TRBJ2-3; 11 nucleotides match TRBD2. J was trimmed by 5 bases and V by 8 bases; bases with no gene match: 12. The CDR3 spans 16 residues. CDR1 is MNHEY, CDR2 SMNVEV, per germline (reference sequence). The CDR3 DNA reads TGTGCCAGCGCCTTGTTGAGAGGACTAGCGGGAGATACGCAGTATTTT. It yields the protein CASALLRGLAGDTQYF.

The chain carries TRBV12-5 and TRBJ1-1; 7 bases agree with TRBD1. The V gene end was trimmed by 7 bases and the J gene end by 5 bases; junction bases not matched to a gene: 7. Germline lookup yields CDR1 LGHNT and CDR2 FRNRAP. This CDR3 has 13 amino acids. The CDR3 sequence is CASVRTGATEAFF. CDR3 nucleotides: TGTGCTAGTGTCCGAACAGGGGCTACTGAAGCTTTCTTT.

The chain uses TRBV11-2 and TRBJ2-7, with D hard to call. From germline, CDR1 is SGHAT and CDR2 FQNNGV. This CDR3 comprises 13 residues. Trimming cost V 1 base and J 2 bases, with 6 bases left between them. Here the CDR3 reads CASSLALTYEQYF. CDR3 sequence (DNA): TGTGCCAGCAGCTTAGCACTCACCTACGAGCAGTACTTC.

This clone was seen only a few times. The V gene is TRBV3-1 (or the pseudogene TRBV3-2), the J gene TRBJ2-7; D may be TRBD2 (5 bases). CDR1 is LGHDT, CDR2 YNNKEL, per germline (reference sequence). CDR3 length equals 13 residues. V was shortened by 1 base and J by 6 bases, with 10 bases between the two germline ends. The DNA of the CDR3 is TGTGCCAGCAGCCAAGTCGGAGGCTCCGAGCAGTACTTC. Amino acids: CASSQVGGSEQYF.

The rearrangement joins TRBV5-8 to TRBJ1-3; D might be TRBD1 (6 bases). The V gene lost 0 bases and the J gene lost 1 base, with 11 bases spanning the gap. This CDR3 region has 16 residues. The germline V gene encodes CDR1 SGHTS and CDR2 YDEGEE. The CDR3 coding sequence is TGTGCCAGCAGCTTGGCCGGGACATCTTCTGGAAACACCATATATTTT. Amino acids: CASSLAGTSSGNTIYF. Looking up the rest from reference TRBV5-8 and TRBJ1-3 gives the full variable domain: EAGVTQSPTHLIKTRGQQATLRCSPISGHTSVYWYQQALGLGLQFLLWYDEGEERNRGNFPPRFSGRQFPNYSSELNVNALELEDSALYLCASSLAGTSSGNTIYFGEGSWLTVV.

CDR3 DNA: TGTGCCATCAGTGAGGAGACAGCCTATGGCTACACCTTC. Residues: CAISEETAYGYTF. The chain employs TRBV10-3 and TRBJ1-2; D perhaps matches TRBD1 (5 bases). The CDR3 contains 13 residues. From germline, CDR1 is ENHRY and CDR2 SYGVKD. V gave up 2 bases and J gave up 4 bases, with 8 bases separating them.

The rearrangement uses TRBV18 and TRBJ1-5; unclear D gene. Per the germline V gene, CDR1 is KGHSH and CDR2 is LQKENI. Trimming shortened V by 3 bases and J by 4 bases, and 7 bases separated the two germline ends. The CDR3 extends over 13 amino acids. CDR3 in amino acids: CASSPSGNQPQHF. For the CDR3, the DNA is TGTGCCAGCTCACCTTCGGGAAATCAGCCCCAGCATTTT.

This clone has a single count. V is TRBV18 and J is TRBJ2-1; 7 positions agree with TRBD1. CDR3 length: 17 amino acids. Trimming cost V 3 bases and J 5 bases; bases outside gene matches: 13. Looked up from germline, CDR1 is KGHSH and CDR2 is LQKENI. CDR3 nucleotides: TGTGCCAGCTCACCGTCGACAGGGACCTTAGTAAACAATGAGCAGTTCTTC. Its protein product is CASSPSTGTLVNNEQFF.

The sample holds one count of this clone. The CDR3 protein is CASSGQKPVGGVVWSNQPQHF. CDR3 in DNA: TGCGCCAGCAGTGGTCAGAAGCCTGTGGGGGGAGTTGTTTGGAGCAATCAGCCCCAGCATTTT. J is TRBJ1-5 and V is TRBV10-2; maybe TRBD1 (5 bases). Germline loops: CDR1 WSHSY, CDR2 SAAADI. V shed 4 bases and J shed 1 base, with 29 bases lying between them. CDR3 length: 21 amino acids.

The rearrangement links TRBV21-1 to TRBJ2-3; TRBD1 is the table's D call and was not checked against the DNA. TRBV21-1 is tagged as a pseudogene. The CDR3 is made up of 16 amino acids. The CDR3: CASSPNRVFSTDTQYF. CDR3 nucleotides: TGTGCCAGCAGCCCCAACAGGGTTTTTAGCACAGATACGCAGTATTTT.